This T cell receptor (beta chain) was recorded in a study of OX40 agonist ivuxolimab in advanced cancers. Profiling relied on immunoSEQ multiplex PCR, and the TCRdb table lists in-frame clones only, not all of them. The sample contains 70,000 to 95,000 clones, about 86% of which appear only once. The source is an adult with an advanced solid tumor such as melanoma, head and neck, liver or kidney cancer. The source was CD4+ or CD8+ T cells sorted from blood, collected in a trial of the OX40 agonist ivuxolimab.

Here the CDR3 reads CASTNIGTYNSPLHF. CDR3 nucleotides: TGTGCCAGTACCAACATTGGAACATATAATTCACCCCTCCACTTT. The rearrangement joins TRBV19 to TRBJ1-6; D gene ambiguous. In germline, CDR1 is LNHDA, CDR2 SQIVND (reference sequence). V gave up 7 bases and J gave up 4 bases, with 14 bases separating them. The CDR3 has 15 residues.